This is a list of T cell receptor beta chains from one sample in a study of lymphopenia after photon versus proton radiotherapy. TCRdb's copy holds only in-frame clones and misses some; the assay was immunoSEQ multiplex PCR. The table records fewer than 65,000 clones, more than 75% of them present only once. This material consisted of peripheral blood, taken from a patient treated with photon-based radiotherapy. These receptor sequences come from a man aged 35 to 55 with gastric cancer. The CDR3 runs from the conserved cysteine through the conserved F or W. D genes are given only for firm matches. Not all rows give a size; the values are once, few, many and, for expanded clones, a class.

clone_size,v_call,j_call,d_call,cdr3_aa,cdr3_nt
once,TRBV29-1,TRBJ2-7,NA,CSVLSPYEQYF,TGCAGCGTTTTGTCCCCCTACGAGCAGTACTTC
NA,TRBV4-2,TRBJ1-4,NA,CASSQVGRAVEKLFF,TGTGCCAGCAGCCAAGTAGGGCGGGCGGTGGAAAAACTGTTTTTT
few,TRBV11-1,TRBJ2-7,TRBD1,CASSLGTGGYEQYF,TGTGCCAGCAGCTTAGGGACAGGGGGCTACGAGCAGTACTTC
NA,TRBV5-1,TRBJ1-2,NA,CASSLVPTTNYGYTF,TGCGCCAGCAGCTTGGTTCCGACCACTAACTATGGCTACACCTTC
NA,TRBV4-2,TRBJ2-6,NA,CASSPSGGPGANVLTF,TGTGCCAGCAGTCCATCCGGAGGCCCTGGGGCCAACGTCCTGACTTTC
NA,TRBV2,TRBJ2-2,NA,CASRSGSTTGELFF,TGTGCCAGCAGATCAGGCAGTACCACCGGGGAGCTGTTTTTT
NA,TRBV9,TRBJ1-4,NA,CASSVQDTNEKLFF,TGTGCCAGCAGCGTGCAGGACACTAATGAAAAACTGTTTTTT
NA,TRBV11-2,TRBJ2-3,NA,CASSRGASTDTQYF,TGTGCCAGCAGCCGGGGTGCTAGCACAGATACGCAGTATTTT
NA,TRBV7-9,TRBJ1-1,TRBD1,CASSLGTSTGGTEAFF,TGTGCCAGCAGCTTAGGTACCAGTACAGGGGGCACTGAAGCTTTCTTT
NA,TRBV19,TRBJ1-6,NA,CASSSYFGRNSPLHF,TGTGCCAGTAGTAGTTACTTTGGGAGGAATTCACCCCTCCACTTT
NA,TRBV29-1,TRBJ2-7,TRBD1,CSALGTGDYEQYF,TGCAGCGCCTTAGGGACAGGGGATTACGAGCAGTACTTC
NA,TRBV27,TRBJ1-2,TRBD1,CASSPQGRGYTF,TGTGCCAGCAGTCCACAGGGGCGAGGCTACACCTTC
NA,TRBV18,TRBJ2-5,NA,CASSPSKFETQYF,TGTGCCAGCTCACCATCCAAATTCGAGACCCAGTACTTC
once,TRBV9,TRBJ2-5,TRBD2,CASSVGASGGALETQYF,TGTGCCAGCAGCGTAGGGGCTAGCGGGGGGGCCTTGGAGACCCAGTACTTC
NA,TRBV5-1,TRBJ2-3,NA,CASSDRGGGDTQYF,TGCGCCAGCAGCGATAGAGGAGGAGGAGATACGCAGTATTTT
NA,TRBV28,TRBJ2-6,NA,CASVSRGPGANVLTF,TGTGCCAGCGTTAGTAGGGGTCCTGGGGCCAACGTCCTGACTTTC
NA,TRBV6-5,TRBJ1-1,NA,CASSPPSRAEAFF,TGTGCCAGCAGCCCTCCGAGCAGGGCTGAAGCTTTCTTT
once,TRBV11-1,TRBJ2-3,NA,CASSLGKRANRDTQYF,TGTGCCAGCAGCTTAGGGAAGAGGGCAAACAGGGATACGCAGTATTTT
NA,TRBV27,TRBJ2-7,NA,CASSWSFPYEQYF,TGTGCCAGCAGTTGGAGTTTCCCCTACGAGCAGTACTTC
NA,TRBV2,TRBJ1-1,TRBD1,CASSAGQGEAFF,TGTGCCAGCAGTGCTGGACAGGGGGAAGCTTTCTTT
NA,TRBV19,TRBJ2-1,NA,CASSPPRSEQFF,TGTGCCAGTAGCCCCCCCAGGAGTGAGCAGTTCTTC
few,TRBV7-2,TRBJ1-5,NA,CASRPAGRNSNQPQHF,TGTGCCAGCAGACCTGCTGGCAGGAATAGCAATCAGCCCCAGCATTTT
few,TRBV4-2,TRBJ2-4,NA,CASSQDREGARGIQYF,TGTGCCAGCAGCCAAGATAGGGAAGGGGCCAGGGGCATTCAGTACTTC
NA,TRBV7-2,TRBJ1-2,NA,CASSLGRFVLYGYTF,TGTGCCAGCAGCCTGGGGCGGTTCGTCCTCTATGGCTACACCTTC
NA,TRBV7-2,TRBJ1-3,NA,CASSPVPDSGNTIYF,TGTGCCAGCAGCCCCGTCCCGGACTCTGGAAACACCATATATTTT
NA,TRBV5-1,TRBJ1-5,NA,CASSPGDISNQPQHF,TGCGCCAGCAGCCCCGGGGACATTAGCAATCAGCCCCAGCATTTT
NA,TRBV7-9,TRBJ2-7,TRBD1,CASSLSGGYEQYF,TGTGCCAGCAGCTTATCAGGGGGTTACGAGCAGTACTTC
NA,TRBV7-2,TRBJ1-2,TRBD1,CASSLRQGNYGYTF,TGTGCCAGCAGCTTAAGACAGGGTAACTATGGCTACACCTTC
NA,TRBV9,TRBJ2-1,NA,CASSATGSQVSNEQFF,TGTGCCAGCAGCGCCACCGGGTCTCAAGTCTCCAATGAGCAGTTCTTC
NA,TRBV7-9,TRBJ1-1,NA,CASSLDDTEAFF,TGTGCCAGCAGCTTAGATGACACTGAAGCTTTCTTT
NA,TRBV11-1,TRBJ1-3,TRBD1,CASSQHGQEALNTIYF,TGTGCCAGCAGCCAACACGGACAGGAAGCCCTAAACACCATATATTTT
NA,TRBV5-6,TRBJ2-7,NA,CASSLRFGEYEQYF,TGTGCCAGCAGCTTAAGGTTTGGGGAATACGAGCAGTACTTC
NA,TRBV30,TRBJ1-5,NA,CAWSVSGGASNQPQHF,TGTGCCTGGAGTGTAAGTGGGGGCGCGAGCAATCAGCCCCAGCATTTT
once,TRBV6-6,TRBJ1-2,NA,CASSKGGGLAYGYTF,TGTGCCAGCAGTAAGGGAGGGGGATTGGCCTATGGCTACACCTTC
NA,TRBV6-5,TRBJ1-5,NA,CASSRGSGQPQHF,TGTGCCAGCAGCAGGGGATCCGGTCAGCCCCAGCATTTT
NA,TRBV5-1,TRBJ2-7,NA,CASSVDRGRHEQYF,TGCGCCAGCAGCGTGGACCGAGGTAGACACGAGCAGTACTTC
NA,TRBV6-6,TRBJ2-7,NA,CASSSARGLDEQYF,TGTGCCAGCAGTTCCGCAAGGGGGTTGGACGAGCAGTACTTC
NA,TRBV2,TRBJ1-1,NA,CASRDAAWPEAFF,TGTGCCAGCAGGGATGCCGCGTGGCCTGAAGCTTTCTTT
NA,TRBV15,TRBJ1-6,NA,CATSRDWGVESPLHF,TGTGCCACCAGCAGAGATTGGGGGGTAGAGTCACCCCTCCACTTT
NA,TRBV9,TRBJ1-1,NA,CASSVVGRGTEAFF,TGTGCCAGCAGCGTAGTAGGCAGGGGAACTGAAGCTTTCTTT
NA,TRBV5-1,TRBJ2-3,NA,CASSLEQRGTDTQYF,TGCGCCAGCAGCTTGGAGCAGCGTGGAACAGATACGCAGTATTTT
NA,TRBV19,TRBJ2-4,TRBD2,CANIGTSGGVKNIQYF,TGTGCCAACATAGGGACTAGCGGGGGGGTCAAAAACATTCAGTACTTC
NA,TRBV30,TRBJ2-7,TRBD2,CAWSVGGSYEQYF,TGTGCCTGGAGTGTGGGCGGGAGCTACGAGCAGTACTTC
NA,TRBV7-8,TRBJ1-1,NA,CASSPLQMNTEAFF,TGTGCCAGCAGCCCGTTACAGATGAACACTGAAGCTTTCTTT
NA,TRBV30,TRBJ1-5,NA,CAWSKPGPGIQPQHF,TGTGCCTGGAGTAAACCGGGGCCGGGCATTCAGCCCCAGCATTTT
NA,TRBV9,TRBJ2-3,NA,CASSTNRVADTQYF,TGTGCCAGCAGCACAAACAGGGTGGCAGATACGCAGTATTTT
once,TRBV18,TRBJ1-2,TRBD1,CASSPPGGPKNYGYTF,TGTGCCAGCTCACCCCCAGGGGGGCCTAAGAACTATGGCTACACCTTC
NA,TRBV9,TRBJ2-1,TRBD2,CASSPRLGGGAGEQFF,TGTGCCAGCAGCCCCCGTTTGGGCGGGGGGGCCGGTGAGCAGTTCTTC
once,TRBV19,TRBJ2-5,NA,CASSMARTDGQETQYF,TGTGCCAGTAGTATGGCCAGGACAGACGGTCAAGAGACCCAGTACTTC
NA,TRBV9,TRBJ1-3,NA,CASSVATPGRSSGNTIYF,TGTGCCAGCAGCGTAGCAACCCCGGGACGGAGCTCTGGAAACACCATATATTTT
NA,TRBV6-1,TRBJ2-1,NA,CASSDLAPPYNEQFF,TGTGCCAGCAGTGACCTAGCCCCCCCCTACAATGAGCAGTTCTTC
NA,TRBV27,TRBJ2-7,NA,CASSQGYEQYF,TGTGCCAGCAGTCAGGGCTACGAGCAGTACTTC
NA,TRBV28,TRBJ1-5,NA,CASSPGGYSNQPQHF,TGTGCCAGCTCCCCGGGGGGCTATAGCAATCAGCCCCAGCATTTT
NA,TRBV15,TRBJ2-5,TRBD1,CATSGDRGFSETQYF,TGTGCCACCAGCGGGGACAGGGGGTTCTCGGAGACCCAGTACTTC